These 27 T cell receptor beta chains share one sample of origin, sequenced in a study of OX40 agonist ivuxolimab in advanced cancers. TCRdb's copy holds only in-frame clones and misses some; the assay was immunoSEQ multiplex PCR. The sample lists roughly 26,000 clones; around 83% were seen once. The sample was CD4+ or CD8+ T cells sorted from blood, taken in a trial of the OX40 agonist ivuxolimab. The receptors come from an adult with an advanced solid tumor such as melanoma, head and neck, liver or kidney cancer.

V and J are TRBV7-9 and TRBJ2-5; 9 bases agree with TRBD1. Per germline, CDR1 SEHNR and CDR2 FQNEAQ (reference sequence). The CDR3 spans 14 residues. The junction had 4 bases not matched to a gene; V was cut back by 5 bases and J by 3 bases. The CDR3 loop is CASSPWDREETQYF. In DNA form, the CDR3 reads TGTGCCAGCAGCCCCTGGGACAGGGAAGAGACCCAGTACTTC.

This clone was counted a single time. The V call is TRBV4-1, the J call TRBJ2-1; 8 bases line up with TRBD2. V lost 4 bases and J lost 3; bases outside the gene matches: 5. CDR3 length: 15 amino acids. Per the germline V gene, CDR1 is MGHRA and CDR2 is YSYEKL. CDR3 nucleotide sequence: TGCGCCAGCAGCCGAGCGGGAGAATTCTACAATGAGCAGTTCTTC. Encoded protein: CASSRAGEFYNEQFF.

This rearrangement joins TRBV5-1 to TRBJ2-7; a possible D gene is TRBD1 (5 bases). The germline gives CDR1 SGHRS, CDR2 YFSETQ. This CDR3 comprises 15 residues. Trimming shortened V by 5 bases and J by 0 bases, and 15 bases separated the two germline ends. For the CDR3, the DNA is TGCGCCAGCAGTCTGAAGCAGGGTAGCTCCTACGAGCAGTACTTC. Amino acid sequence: CASSLKQGSSYEQYF.

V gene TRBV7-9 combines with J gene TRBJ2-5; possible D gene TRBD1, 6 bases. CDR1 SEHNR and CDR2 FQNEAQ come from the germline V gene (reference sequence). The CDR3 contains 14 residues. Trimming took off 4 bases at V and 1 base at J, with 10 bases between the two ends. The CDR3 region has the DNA TGTGCCAGCAGCTACAGGGACCCCCAAGAGACCCAGTACTTC. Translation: CASSYRDPQETQYF.

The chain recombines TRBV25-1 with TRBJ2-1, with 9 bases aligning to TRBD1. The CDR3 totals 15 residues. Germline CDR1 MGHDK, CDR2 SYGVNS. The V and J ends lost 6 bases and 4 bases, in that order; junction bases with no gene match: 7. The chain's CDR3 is CASSLQGAVYNEQFF. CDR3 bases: TGTGCCAGCAGCCTACAGGGGGCGGTGTACAATGAGCAGTTCTTC. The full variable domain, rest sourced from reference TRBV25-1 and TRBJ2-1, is EADIYQTPRYLVIGTGKKITLECSQTMGHDKMYWYQQDPGMELHLIHYSYGVNSTEKGDLSSESTVSRIRTEHFPLTLESARPSHTSQYLCASSLQGAVYNEQFFGPGTRLTVL.

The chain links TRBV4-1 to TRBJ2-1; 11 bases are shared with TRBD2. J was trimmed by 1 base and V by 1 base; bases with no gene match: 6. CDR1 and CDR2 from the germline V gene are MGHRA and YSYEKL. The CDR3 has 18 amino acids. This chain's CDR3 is CASSQVVSGGVSYNEQFF. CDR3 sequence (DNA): TGCGCCAGCAGCCAAGTGGTTAGCGGGGGGGTGTCCTACAATGAGCAGTTCTTC.

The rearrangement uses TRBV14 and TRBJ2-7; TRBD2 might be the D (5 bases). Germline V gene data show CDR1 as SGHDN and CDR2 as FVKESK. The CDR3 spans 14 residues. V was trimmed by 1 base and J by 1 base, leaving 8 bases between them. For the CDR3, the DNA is TGTGCCAGCAGCCAAGGAGGGCAGTCCTACGAGCAGTACTTC. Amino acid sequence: CASSQGGQSYEQYF.

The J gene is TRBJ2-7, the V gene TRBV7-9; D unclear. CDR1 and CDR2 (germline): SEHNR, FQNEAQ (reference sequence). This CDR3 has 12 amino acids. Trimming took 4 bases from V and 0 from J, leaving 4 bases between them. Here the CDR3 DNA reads TGTGCCAGCAGCTACAGCTCCTACGAGCAGTACTTC. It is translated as CASSYSSYEQYF. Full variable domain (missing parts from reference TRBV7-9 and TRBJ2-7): DTGVSQNPRHKITKRGQNVTFRCDPISEHNRLYWYRQTLGQGPEFLTYFQNEAQLEKSRLLSDRFSAERPKGSFSTLEIQRTEQGDSAMYLCASSYSSYEQYFGPGTRLTVT.

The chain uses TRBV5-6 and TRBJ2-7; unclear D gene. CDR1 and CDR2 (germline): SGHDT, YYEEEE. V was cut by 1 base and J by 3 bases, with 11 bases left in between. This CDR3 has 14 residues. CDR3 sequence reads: CASSLTPSLYEQYF. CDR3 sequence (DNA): TGTGCCAGCAGCTTGACCCCTTCCCTCTACGAGCAGTACTTC.

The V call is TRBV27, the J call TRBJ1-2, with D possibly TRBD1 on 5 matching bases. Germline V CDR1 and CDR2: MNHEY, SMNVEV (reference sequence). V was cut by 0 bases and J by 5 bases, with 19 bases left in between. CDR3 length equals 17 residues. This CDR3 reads CASSLSPRGRSVYGYTF. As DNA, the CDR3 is TGTGCCAGCAGTTTATCCCCCCGGGGGAGGAGTGTATATGGCTACACCTTC.

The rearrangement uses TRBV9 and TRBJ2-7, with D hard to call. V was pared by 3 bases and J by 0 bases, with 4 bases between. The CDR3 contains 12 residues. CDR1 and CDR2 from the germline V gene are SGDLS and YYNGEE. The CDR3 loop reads CASSGPSYEQYF. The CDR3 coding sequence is TGTGCCAGCAGCGGGCCCTCCTACGAGCAGTACTTC.

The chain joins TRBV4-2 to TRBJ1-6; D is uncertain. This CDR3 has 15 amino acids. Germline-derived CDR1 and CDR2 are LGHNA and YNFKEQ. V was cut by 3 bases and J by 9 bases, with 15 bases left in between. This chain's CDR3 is CASSHTSGSSSPLHF. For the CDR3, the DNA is TGTGCCAGCAGCCATACTAGCGGGAGTTCTTCACCCCTCCACTTT.

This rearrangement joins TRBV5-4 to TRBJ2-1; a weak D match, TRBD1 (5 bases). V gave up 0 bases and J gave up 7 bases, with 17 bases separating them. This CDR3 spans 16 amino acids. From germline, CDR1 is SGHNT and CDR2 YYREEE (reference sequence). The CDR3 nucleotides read TGTGCCAGCAGCTTGGATTTTAGGACAAAACAGAATGAGCAGTTCTTC. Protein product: CASSLDFRTKQNEQFF. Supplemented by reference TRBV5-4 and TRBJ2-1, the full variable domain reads ETGVTQSPTHLIKTRGQQVTLRCSSQSGHNTVSWYQQALGQGPQFIFQYYREEENGRGNFPPRFSGLQFPNYSSELNVNALELDDSALYLCASSLDFRTKQNEQFFGPGTRLTVL.

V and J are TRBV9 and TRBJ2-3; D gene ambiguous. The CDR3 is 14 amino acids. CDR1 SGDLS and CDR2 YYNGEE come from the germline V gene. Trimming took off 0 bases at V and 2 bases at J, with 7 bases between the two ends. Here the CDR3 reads CASSVVGFTDTQYF. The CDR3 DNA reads TGTGCCAGCAGCGTAGTGGGATTCACAGATACGCAGTATTTT.

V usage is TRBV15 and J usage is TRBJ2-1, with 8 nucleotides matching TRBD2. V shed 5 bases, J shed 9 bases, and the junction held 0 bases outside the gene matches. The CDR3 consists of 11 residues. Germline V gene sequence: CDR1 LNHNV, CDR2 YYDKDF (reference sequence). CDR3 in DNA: TGTGCCACCAGCCGGGGGGGTGAGCAGTTCTTC. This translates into CATSRGGEQFF.

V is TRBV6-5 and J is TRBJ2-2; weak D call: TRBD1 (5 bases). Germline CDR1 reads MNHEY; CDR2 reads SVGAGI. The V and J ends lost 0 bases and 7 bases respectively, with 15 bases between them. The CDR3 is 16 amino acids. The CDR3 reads CASSYSIFRGGGELFF. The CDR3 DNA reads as TGTGCCAGCAGTTACTCGATTTTTAGGGGTGGCGGGGAGCTGTTTTTT.

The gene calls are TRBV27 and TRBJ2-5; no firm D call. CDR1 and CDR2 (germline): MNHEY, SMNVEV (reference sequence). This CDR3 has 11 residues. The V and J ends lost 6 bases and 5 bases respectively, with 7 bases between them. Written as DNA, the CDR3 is TGTGCCAGCAGAATTAGGGAGACCCAGTACTTC. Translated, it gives CASRIRETQYF.

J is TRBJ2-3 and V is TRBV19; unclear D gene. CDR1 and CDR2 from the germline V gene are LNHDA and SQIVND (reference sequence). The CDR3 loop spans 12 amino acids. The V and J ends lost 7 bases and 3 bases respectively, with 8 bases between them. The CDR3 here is CASNVGTDTQYF. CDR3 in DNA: TGTGCCAGTAATGTTGGTACAGATACGCAGTATTTT.

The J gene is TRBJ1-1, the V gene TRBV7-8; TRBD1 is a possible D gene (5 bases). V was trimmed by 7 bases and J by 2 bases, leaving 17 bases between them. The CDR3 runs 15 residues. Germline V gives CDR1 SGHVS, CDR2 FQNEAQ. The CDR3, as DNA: TGTGCCAGCAATTGGGGACGGACCGTTAACACTGAAGCTTTCTTT. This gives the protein CASNWGRTVNTEAFF.

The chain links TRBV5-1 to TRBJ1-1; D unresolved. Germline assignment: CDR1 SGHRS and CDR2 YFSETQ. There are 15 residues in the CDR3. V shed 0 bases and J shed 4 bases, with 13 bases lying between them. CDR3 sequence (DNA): TGCGCCAGCAGCTTGGCAGGCGGAGGGAGCACTGAAGCTTTCTTT. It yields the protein CASSLAGGGSTEAFF.

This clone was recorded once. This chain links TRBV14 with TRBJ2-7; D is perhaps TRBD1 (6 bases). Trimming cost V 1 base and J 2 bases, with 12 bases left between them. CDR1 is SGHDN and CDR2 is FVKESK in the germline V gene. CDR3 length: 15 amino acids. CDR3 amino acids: CASSQVHSGAYEQYF. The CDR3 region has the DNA TGTGCCAGCAGCCAAGTTCATTCAGGGGCCTACGAGCAGTACTTC.

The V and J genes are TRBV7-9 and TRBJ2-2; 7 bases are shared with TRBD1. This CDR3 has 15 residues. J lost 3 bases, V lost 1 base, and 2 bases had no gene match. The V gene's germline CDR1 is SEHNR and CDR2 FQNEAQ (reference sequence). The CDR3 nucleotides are TGTGCCAGCAGCTTAGGGGACAGCCACACCGGGGAGCTGTTTTTT. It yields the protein CASSLGDSHTGELFF. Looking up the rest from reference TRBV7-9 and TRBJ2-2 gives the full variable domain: DTGVSQNPRHKITKRGQNVTFRCDPISEHNRLYWYRQTLGQGPEFLTYFQNEAQLEKSRLLSDRFSAERPKGSFSTLEIQRTEQGDSAMYLCASSLGDSHTGELFFGEGSRLTVL.

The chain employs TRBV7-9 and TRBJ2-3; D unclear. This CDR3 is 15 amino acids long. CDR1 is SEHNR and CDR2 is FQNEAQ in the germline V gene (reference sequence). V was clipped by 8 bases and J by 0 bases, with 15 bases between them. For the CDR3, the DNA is TGTGCCAGCTGGCCAGGCCCTTATAGCACAGATACGCAGTATTTT. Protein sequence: CASWPGPYSTDTQYF.

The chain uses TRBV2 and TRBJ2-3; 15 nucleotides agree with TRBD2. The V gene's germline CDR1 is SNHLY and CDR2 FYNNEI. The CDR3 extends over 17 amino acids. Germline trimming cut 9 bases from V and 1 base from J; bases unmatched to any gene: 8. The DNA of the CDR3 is TGTGCCAGTGGAGGACTAGCGGGAGGGTCAGGCACAGATACGCAGTATTTT. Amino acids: CASGGLAGGSGTDTQYF. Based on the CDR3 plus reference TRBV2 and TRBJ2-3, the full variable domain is EPEVTQTPSHQVTQMGQEVILRCVPISNHLYFYWYRQILGQKVEFLVSFYNNEISEKSEIFDDQFSVERPDGSNFTLKIRSTKLEDSAMYFCASGGLAGGSGTDTQYFGPGTRLTVL.

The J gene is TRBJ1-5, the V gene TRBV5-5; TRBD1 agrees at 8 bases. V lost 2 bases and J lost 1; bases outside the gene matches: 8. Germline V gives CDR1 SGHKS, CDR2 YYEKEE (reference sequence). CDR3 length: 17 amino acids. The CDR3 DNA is TGTGCCAGCAGCTTAGGACAGGGTAGAAGGAGCAATCAGCCCCAGCATTTT. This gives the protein CASSLGQGRRSNQPQHF. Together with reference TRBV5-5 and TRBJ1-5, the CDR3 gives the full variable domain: DAGVTQSPTHLIKTRGQQVTLRCSPISGHKSVSWYQQVLGQGPQFIFQYYEKEERGRGNFPDRFSARQFPNYSSELNVNALLLGDSALYLCASSLGQGRRSNQPQHFGDGTRLSIL.

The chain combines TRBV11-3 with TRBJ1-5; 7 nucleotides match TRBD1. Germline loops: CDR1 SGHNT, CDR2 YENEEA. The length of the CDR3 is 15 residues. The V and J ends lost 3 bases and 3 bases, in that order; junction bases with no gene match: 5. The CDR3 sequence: CASSFPGGLNQPQHF. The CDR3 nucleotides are TGTGCCAGCAGCTTCCCAGGGGGACTCAATCAGCCCCAGCATTTT.

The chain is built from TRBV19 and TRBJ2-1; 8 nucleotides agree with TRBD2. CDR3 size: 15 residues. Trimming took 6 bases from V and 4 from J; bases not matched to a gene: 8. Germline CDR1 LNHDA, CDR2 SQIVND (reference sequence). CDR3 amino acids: CASSLSGTSYNEQFF. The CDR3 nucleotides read TGTGCCAGTAGCCTGAGCGGGACTAGTTACAATGAGCAGTTCTTC.